The 9 T cell receptor beta chains presented below share a single source sample, sequenced in a study of shared clonotypes between healthy human individuals. Assay used: immunoSEQ multiplex PCR; TCRdb lists only in-frame clones, some missing. The sample lists millions of clones; roughly 93% were seen once. The source material was naive CD4+ T cells from PBMCs. The subset here: CD45RA+ positively selected. The receptors here all came from a young man in good health. Some clones in this sample may be carry-over from other donors' samples.

The J gene is TRBJ1-5, the V gene TRBV6-1; unclear D gene. Germline V gene data show CDR1 as MNHNS and CDR2 as SASEGT. The CDR3 contains 13 residues. The V and J ends lost 6 bases and 4 bases respectively, with 10 bases between them. CDR3 sequence reads: CASSELPNQPQHF. The CDR3 DNA reads TGTGCCAGCAGCGAGCTACCGAATCAGCCCCAGCATTTT.

The chain couples TRBV30 to TRBJ1-2, with D uncertain. The length of the CDR3 is 13 residues. V lost 0 bases to trimming and J lost 1 base, with 6 bases between them. Germline V gene lookup returns CDR1 GTSNPN and CDR2 SVGIG (reference sequence). CDR3 DNA: TGTGCCTGGAGTGTATCGGTTAACTATGGCTACACCTTC. Its translation is CAWSVSVNYGYTF.

This chain links TRBV7-9 with TRBJ1-1; TRBD1 aligns across 7 bases. CDR1 and CDR2 from the germline V gene are SEHNR and FQNEAQ (reference sequence). This CDR3 comprises 12 residues. V trimming: 4 bases; J trimming: 4 bases; junction bases outside the gene matches: 0. CDR3 DNA sequence: TGTGCCAGCAGCTACAGGGGCACTGAAGCTTTCTTT. This gives the protein CASSYRGTEAFF.

As regards this clone: The same CDR3 is also encoded by other DNA sequences in this sample. The genes are TRBV28 and TRBJ2-3; D is unresolved. V was cut by 4 bases and J by 2 bases, with 7 bases left in between. CDR3 length equals 13 residues. The germline V gene has CDR1 MDHEN and CDR2 SYDVKM. The CDR3 DNA is TGTGCCAGCAGTTCCCCTCCCACAGATACGCAGTATTTT. It encodes CASSSPPTDTQYF.

This chain connects TRBV5-1 to TRBJ1-3; tentative D call: TRBD1 (5 bases). Germline V CDR1 and CDR2: SGHRS, YFSETQ. Between the trimmed V and J ends, which lost 5 bases and 0 bases, there was a span of 12 bases. The CDR3 is made up of 15 amino acids. CDR3 DNA: TGCGCCAGCAGGCAGGGACCGTACTCTGGAAACACCATATATTTT. It translates to CASRQGPYSGNTIYF.

This clone was detected only once. V usage is TRBV5-1 and J usage is TRBJ2-7; no clear D. The V and J ends lost 4 bases and 0 bases respectively, with 8 bases between them. CDR3 length: 13 amino acids. The germline V gene encodes CDR1 SGHRS and CDR2 YFSETQ. The CDR3 spells CASSGVSSYEQYF. CDR3 in DNA: TGCGCCAGCAGCGGGGTGTCCTCCTACGAGCAGTACTTC.

This chain links TRBV5-6 with TRBJ1-3, with unresolved D. The germline V gene encodes CDR1 SGHDT and CDR2 YYEEEE. Between the trimmed V and J ends, which lost 5 bases and 2 bases, there was a span of 8 bases. CDR3 length: 13 residues. The CDR3 spells CASSRRPGNTIYF. CDR3 coding DNA: TGTGCCAGCAGTCGCCGACCTGGAAACACCATATATTTT.

The rearrangement uses TRBV5-4 and TRBJ1-2, with TRBD1 matching over 7 bases. This CDR3 has 15 amino acids. Germline assignment: CDR1 SGHNT and CDR2 YYREEE (reference sequence). Trimming took 3 bases from V and 1 from J; bases not matched to a gene: 6. CDR3 residues: CASSSGGGINYGYTF. In DNA form, the CDR3 reads TGTGCCAGCAGCTCCGGAGGGGGCATTAACTATGGCTACACCTTC.

The J gene is TRBJ1-1, the V gene TRBV21-1; the D call in the table, TRBD1, was not verified against the DNA. TRBV21-1 is designated a pseudogene. The CDR3 is 18 residues long. CDR3 DNA sequence: TGTGCCAGCAGCATTGGTAAAGGGGGCGGAGGTGGCGACACTGAAGCTTTCTTT. As protein: CASSIGKGGGGGDTEAFF.